This entry lists 7 T cell receptor beta chains sequenced from one sample in a study of T cells after yellow fever vaccination. TCRdb ran MiXCR on the 5' RACE reads and lists one entry per CDR3 protein. The data contain about 260,000 distinct CDR3 sequences, around 13% of them seen just once; the ten biggest clones take up roughly 0.5%. This specimen consisted of CD4+ T cells sorted from PBMCs, obtained 45 days after the yellow fever booster vaccination. The receptors were gathered from a man aged 30-40 years who received the YFV17D yellow fever vaccine.

This clonotype was seen a few times. The chain uses TRBV4-3 and TRBJ2-7; no reliable D call. CDR1 is LGHNA, CDR2 YSLEER, per germline. V was shortened by 0 bases and J by 3 bases, with 12 bases between the two germline ends. CDR3 length: 15 residues. The CDR3 region has the DNA TGCGCCAGCAGCCAAGATAGGATTTCAGGCTACGAGCAGTACTTC. Encoded protein: CASSQDRISGYEQYF.

This clonotype has just a few counts. This chain joins TRBV2 and TRBJ2-3; 8 nucleotides line up with TRBD2. The CDR3 is made up of 14 amino acids. Germline V CDR1 and CDR2: SNHLY, FYNNEI. J gave up 1 base and V 8 bases, and 5 bases lay outside the gene matches. The DNA for the CDR3 is TGTGCCAGCGACCCAGCGGGAGGCACAGATACGCAGTATTTT. Translation gives CASDPAGGTDTQYF.

There are many counts of this clonotype. The CDR3 protein is CATRSSGRSGEQFF. CDR3 DNA sequence: TGTGCCACCCGGTCTAGCGGGCGGTCGGGTGAGCAGTTCTTC. This chain uses TRBV15 with TRBJ2-1; TRBD2 agrees at 8 bases. Germline assignment: CDR1 LNHNV and CDR2 YYDKDF (reference sequence). The CDR3 is made up of 14 amino acids. The junction had 12 bases not matched to a gene; V was cut back by 8 bases and J by 9 bases.

This clonotype has just a few counts. The chain links TRBV28 to TRBJ2-7; a possible D gene is TRBD2 (5 bases). This CDR3 comprises 12 residues. CDR1 is MDHEN and CDR2 is SYDVKM in the germline V gene. V gave up 7 bases and J gave up 5 bases, with 12 bases separating them. Here the CDR3 reads CASTSSLDEQYF. The CDR3 DNA sequence: TGTGCCAGCACTAGCTCCCTCGACGAGCAGTACTTC.

The chain couples TRBV3-1 to TRBJ2-5; D is possibly TRBD1 (6 bases). In germline, CDR1 is LGHDT, CDR2 YNNKEL (reference sequence). Trimming took off 2 bases at V and 4 bases at J, with 8 bases between the two ends. This CDR3 region has 13 residues. CDR3 coding DNA: TGTGCCAGCAGCCAATGGGGGCCAGAGACCCAGTACTTC. Protein product: CASSQWGPETQYF.

The CDR3 bases are TGTGCCAGCAAGGACACGAGCTACGAGCAGTACTTC. The encoded protein is CASKDTSYEQYF. The chain combines TRBV6-2 or TRBV6-3 with TRBJ2-7; D is perhaps TRBD1 (5 bases). Trimming removed 7 bases from V and 3 bases from J, with 10 bases in between. Germline lookup yields CDR1 MNHEY and CDR2 SVGEGT. The CDR3 is made up of 12 amino acids.

This clonotype showed up just once. The rearrangement uses TRBV4-2 and TRBJ2-1; TRBD2 might be the D (5 bases). Trimming cost V 2 bases and J 6 bases, with 11 bases left between them. Germline V lookup: CDR1 LGHNA, CDR2 YNFKEQ. The CDR3 spans 14 residues. CDR3 sequence: CASSQSGPGNEQFF. DNA for the CDR3: TGTGCCAGCAGCCAAAGCGGACCAGGCAATGAGCAGTTCTTC.